Shown below are 7 T cell receptor beta chains from a single sample sequenced in a study of CD4 T cells in relation to SARS-CoV-2 and coronaviruses. Repertoires were generated with immunoSEQ multiplex PCR, while TCRdb's copy carries only in-frame clones and drops some. The repertoire holds about 28,000 clones, 74% seen once, with approximately 24% in the top ten. Their target antigens are unknown. The unexposed donors gave CD4+ T cells in about 2011-2018, prior to COVID-19. The cells were cultured for around ten days before CD4+ T cells were isolated. The sample consisted of CD4+ T cells from PBMCs, cultured in vitro. The receptor source for this set is a human donor in good health.

CDR3 nucleotide sequence: TGTGCCAGTAGTACTGCGACGGGACTAGCGGGGTTGGAGACCCAGTACTTC. Translation: CASSTATGLAGLETQYF. This rearrangement joins TRBV19 to TRBJ2-5; TRBD2 agrees at 13 bases. Trimming removed 4 bases from V and 5 bases from J; junction bases left unmatched: 10. This CDR3 comprises 17 residues. Germline CDR1 LNHDA, CDR2 SQIVND (reference sequence). Combining the CDR3 with reference TRBV19 and TRBJ2-5 gives the whole variable domain DGGITQSPKYLFRKEGQNVTLSCEQNLNHDAMYWYRQDPGQGLRLIYYSQIVNDFQKGDIAEGYSVSREKKESFPLTVTSAQKNPTAFYLCASSTATGLAGLETQYFGPGTRLLVL.

V is TRBV7-9 and J is TRBJ1-1; no definite D call. This CDR3 is built from 12 residues. Trimming took off 5 bases at V and 9 bases at J, with 13 bases between the two ends. The germline V gene encodes CDR1 SEHNR and CDR2 FQNEAQ (reference sequence). The CDR3: CASSLDSSKAFF. CDR3 sequence (DNA): TGTGCCAGCAGCCTCGATTCGTCGAAAGCTTTCTTT.

This clone came up a few times. The chain recombines TRBV9 with TRBJ2-1; D is perhaps TRBD1 (5 bases). Germline V lookup: CDR1 SGDLS, CDR2 YYNGEE. This CDR3 has 18 residues. V lost 3 bases and J 0 bases, leaving 19 bases between the germline ends. CDR3 in amino acids: CASSADPRQPYSYNEQFF. CDR3 sequence (DNA): TGTGCCAGCAGCGCCGACCCCCGACAGCCTTACTCCTACAATGAGCAGTTCTTC.

The V gene is TRBV6-1, the J gene TRBJ2-6, with a possible D match to TRBD1 (5 bases). Trimming left V 2 bases short and J 2 bases short, with 16 bases between. Germline assignment: CDR1 MNHNS and CDR2 SASEGT. The CDR3 extends over 18 amino acids. CDR3 coding DNA: TGTGCCAGCAGTGAAACCGCCCTACAGGTCCCTGGGGCCAACGTCCTGACTTTC. It translates to CASSETALQVPGANVLTF.

The J gene is TRBJ1-1, the V gene TRBV19; 7 bases are shared with TRBD1. CDR3 length: 15 amino acids. Trimming removed 3 bases from V and 4 bases from J; junction bases left unmatched: 8. Looked up from germline, CDR1 is LNHDA and CDR2 is SQIVND (reference sequence). The CDR3 DNA sequence: TGTGCCAGTAGTATGGAGGGGGCGCGTGGCACTGAAGCTTTCTTT. Translated, it gives CASSMEGARGTEAFF.

This clone has just a few counts. This chain links TRBV10-2 with TRBJ2-1; 14 nucleotides line up with TRBD2. This CDR3 spans 17 amino acids. After removal of 7 bases from V and 12 bases from J, the junction contained 17 bases not matched to a gene. CDR1 and CDR2 from the germline V gene are WSHSY and SAAADI. CDR3 sequence reads: CASNSGTSGGPGYGQFF. CDR3 coding DNA: TGCGCCAGCAACTCCGGGACTAGCGGGGGCCCAGGCTACGGGCAGTTCTTC.

This sequence joins TRBV6-5 and TRBJ2-5, with D possibly being TRBD1 (6 bases). Germline CDR1 reads MNHEY; CDR2 reads SVGAGI. Between the trimmed V and J ends, which lost 4 bases and 4 bases, there was a span of 10 bases. The CDR3 loop spans 13 amino acids. This CDR3 reads CASSSTGPETQYF. The CDR3 nucleotides read TGTGCCAGCAGTTCTACAGGGCCAGAGACCCAGTACTTC.